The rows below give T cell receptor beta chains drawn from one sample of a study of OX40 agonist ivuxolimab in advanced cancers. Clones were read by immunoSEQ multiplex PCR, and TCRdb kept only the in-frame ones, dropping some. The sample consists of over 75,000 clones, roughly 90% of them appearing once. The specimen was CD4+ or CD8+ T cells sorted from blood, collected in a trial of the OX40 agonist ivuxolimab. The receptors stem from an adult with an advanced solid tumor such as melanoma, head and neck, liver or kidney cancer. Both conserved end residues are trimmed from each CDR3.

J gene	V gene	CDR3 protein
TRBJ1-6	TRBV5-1	ATRPGGNSPLH
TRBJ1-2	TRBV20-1	SARQYGYT
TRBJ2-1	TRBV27	ASSARTGGYNEQF
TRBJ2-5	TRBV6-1	ASREAQETQY
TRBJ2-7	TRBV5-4	ASSLKASGSYEQY
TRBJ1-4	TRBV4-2	ASSPSLGLGDEKLF
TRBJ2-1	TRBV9	ASSPRTQGGHEQF
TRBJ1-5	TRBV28	ASTPPDNNQPQH
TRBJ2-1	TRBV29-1	SVGTPREGFSEQF
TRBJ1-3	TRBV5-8	ASSLVSTVSGNTIY
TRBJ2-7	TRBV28	ASSLTGYEQY
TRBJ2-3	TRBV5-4	ASSLGGQGPADTQY
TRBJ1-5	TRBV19	ASRRDTGVNQPQH
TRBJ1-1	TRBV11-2	ASTRESVATEAF
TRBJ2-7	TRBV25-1	ASSETSYEQY
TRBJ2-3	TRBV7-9	ASSLWTGNTDTQY
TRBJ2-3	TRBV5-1	ASRVLDTQY
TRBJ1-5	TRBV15	ATSPRGIVGQPQH
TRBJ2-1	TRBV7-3	ASSLSRTSGSLSEQF
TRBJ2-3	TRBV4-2	ASSQTRLGTDTQY
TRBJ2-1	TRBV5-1	ASTSGTGGFYNEQF
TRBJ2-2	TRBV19	ASSSQVSAGELF
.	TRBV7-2	ASRPTSGGYSYEQY
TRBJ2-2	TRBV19	ASSIIYRGPTGELF
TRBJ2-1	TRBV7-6	ASSLSSGGYNEQF
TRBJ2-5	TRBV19	ASSATSGTYQETQY
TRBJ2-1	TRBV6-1	ASARGEANEQF
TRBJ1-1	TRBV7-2	ASSLGPMNTEAF
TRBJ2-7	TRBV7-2	ASSYSGGSSYEQY
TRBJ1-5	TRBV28	ASSLRQPQH
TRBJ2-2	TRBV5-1	ASSFDRSPNTGELF
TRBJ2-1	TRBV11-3	ASSPSVAGEQF
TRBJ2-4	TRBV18	ASSGTSDIQY
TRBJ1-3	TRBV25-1	ASSTMGNTIY
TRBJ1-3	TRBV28	ASRASGNTIY
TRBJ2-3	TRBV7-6	ASSKNSGRGGDTQY
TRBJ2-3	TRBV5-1	ASRDAGVDTQY
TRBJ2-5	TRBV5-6	ASSLGLAGGYQETQY
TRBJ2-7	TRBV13	ASSRLDLTYEQY
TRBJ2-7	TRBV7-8	ASARTYEQY
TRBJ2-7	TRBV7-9	ASSLSQGAREQY
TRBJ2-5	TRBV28	ASSGVWGTGGGETQY
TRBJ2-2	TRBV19	ASSRQRGMTGELF
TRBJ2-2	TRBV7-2	ASSSGLAGGAGELF
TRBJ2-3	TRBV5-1	ASSLDATITDTQY
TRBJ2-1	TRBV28	ASSFLRSGNEQF
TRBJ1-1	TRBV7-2	ASSFTGVNTEAF
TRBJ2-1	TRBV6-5	ASRLGYEIGEQF
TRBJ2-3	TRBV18	ASSPPSLAGGTDTQY
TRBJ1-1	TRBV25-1	ASSELVQVGSF
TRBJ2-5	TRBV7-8	ASSLTHSQETQY
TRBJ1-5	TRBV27	ASSPGGRGNQPQH